The sequence of this T cell receptor beta chain was determined in a study of blood T cell repertoires in COVID-19. Across the study: COVID-19 samples from acute and convalescent phases originated in the United States, Italy and Spain. In each case, the material was cDNA or gDNA derived from T cells, B-cell-depleted T cells, or PBMCs.

Only in-frame clones appear in the TCRdb table, and some are missing; sequencing was by immunoSEQ multiplex PCR. This sample has about 230,000 clones, with 83% found just once. Germline V gene lookup returns CDR1 SGHRS and CDR2 YFSETQ. V lost 3 bases to trimming and J lost 3 bases; unmatched junction nucleotides: 3. This CDR3 has 16 amino acids. The source of this sequence is a man of 80 years or more with acute or convalescent COVID-19. This chain links TRBV5-1 with TRBJ1-6, with 10 bases lining up with TRBD1. The specimen was peripheral blood. DNA for the CDR3: TGCGCCAGCAGCTCGGGACAGGGGAACTATAATTCACCCCTCCACTTT. It encodes CASSSGQGNYNSPLHF. Together with reference TRBV5-1 and TRBJ1-6, the CDR3 gives the full variable domain: KAGVTQTPRYLIKTRGQQVTLSCSPISGHRSVSWYQQTPGQGLQFLFEYFSETQRNKGNFPGRFSGRQFSNSRSEMNVSTLELGDSALYLCASSSGQGNYNSPLHFGNGTRLTVT.